A single sample gave rise to the 7 T cell receptor beta chains below, sequenced in a study of cytomegalovirus exposure and HLA in healthy donors. The PCR made use of 60 Vbeta and 13 Jbeta primers. The data were produced by immunoSEQ multiplex PCR, yet TCRdb's version contains in-frame clones alone and is incomplete. The repertoire holds 150,000 to 200,000 clones, with 60% to 80% as singletons. The specimen was PBMCs. These receptor sequences come from a woman aged 45-60 years in good health and CMV-seropositive.

This clone was seen only a few times. The rearrangement links TRBV4-1 to TRBJ1-1; no clear D. In germline, CDR1 is MGHRA, CDR2 YSYEKL. The CDR3 is made up of 15 amino acids. Between the trimmed V and J ends, which lost 0 bases and 4 bases, there was a span of 12 bases. As DNA, the CDR3 is TGCGCCAGCAGCCAAGATCAGGAGGAATTCACTGAAGCTTTCTTT. The encoded protein is CASSQDQEEFTEAFF.

The chain employs TRBV19 and TRBJ2-2; 10 bases match TRBD2. This CDR3 contains 15 residues. Losses at the gene ends were 5 bases for V and 4 bases for J; bases not matched to a gene: 4. Germline V gene lookup returns CDR1 LNHDA and CDR2 SQIVND (reference sequence). The DNA for the CDR3 is TGTGCCAGTAGTGGGAGCGGGAGGGCCACCGGGGAGCTGTTTTTT. It yields the protein CASSGSGRATGELFF. Supplemented by reference TRBV19 and TRBJ2-2, the full variable domain reads DGGITQSPKYLFRKEGQNVTLSCEQNLNHDAMYWYRQDPGQGLRLIYYSQIVNDFQKGDIAEGYSVSREKKESFPLTVTSAQKNPTAFYLCASSGSGRATGELFFGEGSRLTVL.

The chain is built from TRBV2 and TRBJ1-3, with D tentatively TRBD1 (5 bases). The CDR3 consists of 15 residues. V shed 11 bases and J shed 0 bases, with 17 bases lying between them. CDR1 and CDR2 (germline): SNHLY, FYNNEI. In DNA, the CDR3 is TGTGCCTCGGGGGTAGGGATGAGCTCTGGAAACACCATATATTTT. Translation: CASGVGMSSGNTIYF.

This clone appeared a single time. DNA of the CDR3: TGTGCCAGCAGCCCAAGGACATCCACGGTCCTTCACAATGAGCAGTTCTTC. Encoded protein: CASSPRTSTVLHNEQFF. V and J are TRBV5-8 and TRBJ2-1, with D possibly TRBD1 on 5 matching bases. Germline V lookup: CDR1 SGHTS, CDR2 YDEGEE. Trimming took 4 bases from V and 5 from J, leaving 22 bases between them. The CDR3 has 17 amino acids.

This chain uses TRBV4-1 with TRBJ1-2; D remains unclear. The CDR3 runs 15 residues. Germline V CDR1 and CDR2: MGHRA, YSYEKL. V was clipped by 0 bases and J by 4 bases, with 12 bases between them. For the CDR3, the DNA is TGCGCCAGCAGCCAAGAGGAACTAACCGGCTATGGCTACACCTTC. Its protein is CASSQEELTGYGYTF.

This rearrangement joins TRBV5-4 to TRBJ1-3; 10 bases are shared with TRBD1. The CDR3 has 19 amino acids. Germline V CDR1 and CDR2: SGHNT, YYREEE (reference sequence). J lost 2 bases, V lost 0 bases, and 11 bases had no gene match. CDR3 DNA sequence: TGTGCCAGCAGCTTGGGCCCCAGACAGGGGGCGCGCACTGGAAACACCATATATTTT. Protein sequence: CASSLGPRQGARTGNTIYF.

The chain carries TRBV10-3 and TRBJ1-2; D gene ambiguous. The CDR3 has 16 amino acids. V was clipped by 3 bases and J by 2 bases, with 16 bases between them. Germline assignment: CDR1 ENHRY and CDR2 SYGVKD. The CDR3 sequence: CAISDLSGGINYGYTF. The CDR3 DNA is TGTGCCATCAGTGACCTAAGTGGAGGGATCAACTATGGCTACACCTTC.